The source of this T cell receptor (beta chain) is a study of T-cell reconstitution after alpha-beta-depleted transplantation in children. Study-level results: The authors attributed T-cell counts and diversity one year after transplant mostly to newly produced T cells.

This clonotype was detected a few times. Its antigen remains unidentified. Unique molecular identifiers were used in preparing the TCRbeta library. TCRdb analysed the PCR reads with MiXCR anew, one entry per CDR3 protein. The sample shows approximately 500,000 distinct CDR3 sequences, roughly a tenth of them seen only once. The CDR3 sequence is 15 residues long. Deletions cut 4 bases from V and 6 bases from J, with 16 bases between. The starting material was PBMCs, obtained before TCRalphabeta/CD19-depleted stem cell transplant. The source is a child under 10 years old with inherited bone marrow failure, due to receive a stem cell transplant. The chain uses TRBV12-3 or TRBV12-4 and TRBJ2-1; perhaps TRBD1 as D (6 bases). The chain's CDR3 is CASSSKTGGVNEQFF. The DNA of the CDR3 is TGTGCCAGCAGTTCTAAGACAGGTGGGGTCAATGAGCAGTTCTTC.